This T cell receptor (beta chain) was captured by sequencing in a study of OX40 agonist ivuxolimab in advanced cancers. Study in general: Patients received the agonistic anti-OX40 (CD134) antibody ivuxolimab. Partial responses occurred in three patients (one hepatocellular carcinoma, two cutaneous melanoma). Study outcomes and limitations: Relative to CD4+ cells, CD8+ T cells on average had more expanded clones. Some patients without response likewise showed low normalized clonal expansion.

The J segment lost 1 base and the V segment lost 0 bases, leaving 4 bases of the junction unmatched. Germline CDR1 MNHEY, CDR2 SMNVEV (reference sequence). CDR3 length: 17 amino acids. Sequencing used immunoSEQ multiplex PCR; TCRdb keeps in-frame clones, though not all of them. The sample lists some 110,000 clones, 85% to 95% occurring once. As for this clone: As yet, its antigen is unknown.

Sequencing used CD4+ or CD8+ T cells sorted from blood, obtained in a trial of the OX40 agonist ivuxolimab. The chain links TRBV27 to TRBJ2-5; 11 positions agree with TRBD2. The clonotype was recovered from an adult with an advanced solid tumor such as melanoma, head and neck, liver or kidney cancer. The CDR3 bases are TGTGCCAGCAGTTTATCCCGACTAGCGGGAAGCCAAGAGACCCAGTACTTC. Protein sequence: CASSLSRLAGSQETQYF.